These 30 T cell receptor beta chains share one sample of origin, sequenced in a study of T cell repertoires in cytomegalovirus infection. TCRdb called the reads again in MiXCR, with one record for every CDR3 protein. The data show about 220,000 distinct CDR3 sequences, 30% to 45% seen once. Their antigens remain unidentified. The source was CD8+ T cells from cultured PBMCs, collected from culture after CMV antigen stimulation. Receptor source: a human donor in good health (CMV status not recorded). Some clones in this sample may be carry-over from other donors' samples.

The rearrangement uses TRBV28 and TRBJ2-3, with TRBD2 matching over 12 bases. In germline, CDR1 is MDHEN, CDR2 SYDVKM. The CDR3 length is 18 residues. With 4 bases clipped from V and 2 bases from J, the junction kept 10 bases outside the gene matches. Written as DNA, the CDR3 is TGTGCCAGCAGTTCCACTAGCGGGAGGATTGGGGACACAGATACGCAGTATTTT. Residues: CASSSTSGRIGDTDTQYF.

This clonotype was seen ten or more times. This rearrangement joins TRBV10-3 to TRBJ2-7; 8 nucleotides agree with TRBD2. Per the germline V gene, CDR1 is ENHRY and CDR2 is SYGVKD. The CDR3 runs to 11 residues. V lost 11 bases and J lost 6; bases outside the gene matches: 6. This CDR3 reads CAVRGGLEQYF. In DNA form, the CDR3 reads TGTGCCGTCCGGGGGGGTCTCGAGCAGTACTTC.

This clonotype was counted a few times. The genes are TRBV7-6 and TRBJ2-7; D may be TRBD2 (6 bases). The V gene lost 1 base and the J gene lost 3 bases, with 10 bases spanning the gap. This CDR3 has 14 residues. Per germline, CDR1 SGHVS and CDR2 FNYEAQ. As DNA, the CDR3 is TGTGCCAGCAGCTTAGGAATTAGCGGCTACGAGCAGTACTTC. It is translated as CASSLGISGYEQYF.

J is TRBJ2-6 and V is TRBV6-2 or TRBV6-3, with 9 bases that match TRBD2. Germline V CDR1 and CDR2: MNHEY, SVGEGT. This CDR3 contains 19 residues. V lost 2 bases, J lost 1 base, and 9 bases stayed unmatched. The CDR3 here is CASSYRRTSEISGANVLTF. DNA of the CDR3: TGTGCCAGCAGTTACCGTCGGACTAGCGAAATATCTGGGGCCAACGTCCTGACTTTC.

In this sample, this clonotype turned up many times. The chain has TRBV11-2 and TRBJ1-2, with 11 bases lining up with TRBD1. The CDR3 sequence is 19 residues long. CDR1 is SGHAT, CDR2 FQNNGV, per germline. V gave up 4 bases and J gave up 3 bases; unmatched junction bases: 16. The CDR3 sequence is CASSSPRDRGTGPYYGYTF. In DNA form, the CDR3 reads TGTGCCAGCAGCTCCCCCCGGGACAGGGGGACCGGGCCCTACTATGGCTACACCTTC.

The genes are TRBV7-3 and TRBJ2-4, with D unclear. Germline assignment: CDR1 SGHTA and CDR2 FQGTGA. The V end was cut by 2 bases, the J end by 0 bases, with 8 bases between. The CDR3 spans 15 residues. The CDR3 nucleotides are TGTGCCAGCAGCTTACAAGTGCTAGCCAAAAACATTCAGTACTTC. Protein: CASSLQVLAKNIQYF.

In this sample, this clonotype turned up a few times. The V call is TRBV11-2, the J call TRBJ2-5; no firm D call. V was clipped by 5 bases and J by 4 bases, with 23 bases between them. CDR1 and CDR2 (germline): SGHAT, FQNNGV. The CDR3 is made up of 17 amino acids. The CDR3 is CASSLFPDGDWGETQYF. Written as DNA, the CDR3 is TGTGCCAGCAGCCTATTTCCGGACGGCGACTGGGGAGAGACCCAGTACTTC.

The chain recombines TRBV19 with TRBJ2-3, with 7 bases matching TRBD2. There are 15 residues in the CDR3. The V gene's germline CDR1 is LNHDA and CDR2 SQIVND (reference sequence). V dropped 5 bases and J dropped 3; count of bases not matched to a gene: 8. This CDR3 reads CASSLRGFTTDTQYF. CDR3 bases: TGTGCCAGTAGTTTGCGGGGGTTTACGACAGATACGCAGTATTTT.

This clonotype was seen ten or more times. The rearrangement links TRBV11-2 to TRBJ2-7, with a tentative D call TRBD1 (5 bases). V gave up 3 bases and J gave up 2 bases, with 8 bases separating them. Germline CDR1 reads SGHAT; CDR2 reads FQNNGV. The length of the CDR3 is 13 residues. The CDR3 here is CASSFRAPYEQYF. The CDR3 DNA sequence: TGTGCCAGCAGCTTCAGGGCCCCCTACGAGCAGTACTTC. The entire variable domain, with the rest obtained from reference TRBV11-2 and TRBJ2-7, is as follows: EAGVAQSPRYKIIEKRQSVAFWCNPISGHATLYWYQQILGQGPKLLIQFQNNGVVDDSQLPKDRFSAERLKGVDSTLKIQPAKLEDSAVYLCASSFRAPYEQYFGPGTRLTVT.

V gene TRBV12-3 or TRBV12-4 combines with J gene TRBJ1-5, with D unresolved. V was shortened by 6 bases and J by 1 base, with 10 bases between the two germline ends. There are 14 residues in the CDR3. The CDR3: CASSSDISNQPQHF. The CDR3 nucleotides are TGTGCCAGCAGCTCGGATATAAGCAATCAGCCCCAGCATTTT.

This clonotype was observed a handful of times. This chain uses TRBV28 with TRBJ1-2; D not resolved. The length of the CDR3 is 13 residues. CDR1 and CDR2 from the germline V gene are MDHEN and SYDVKM. V was shortened by 3 bases and J by 8 bases, with 13 bases between the two germline ends. CDR3 residues: CASSFPPSWGYTF. The CDR3 DNA reads TGTGCCAGCAGTTTCCCCCCCTCCTGGGGCTACACCTTC.

V usage is TRBV6-6 and J usage is TRBJ2-2, with TRBD2 matching 7 bases. This CDR3 is built from 15 residues. From germline, CDR1 is MNHNY and CDR2 SVGAGI (reference sequence). Trimming took 0 bases from V and 3 from J; bases not matched to a gene: 1. The CDR3 protein is CASSYSAGDTGELFF. The CDR3 DNA sequence: TGTGCCAGCAGTTACTCGGCGGGGGACACCGGGGAGCTGTTTTTT.

This clonotype showed up just once. The chain is built from TRBV27 and TRBJ2-7; D uncertain. CDR3 length: 12 amino acids. V was cut by 4 bases and J by 5 bases, with 9 bases left in between. Germline CDR1 MNHEY, CDR2 SMNVEV (reference sequence). The CDR3: CASSSALHEQYF. The CDR3 nucleotides read TGTGCCAGCAGTTCCGCGCTACACGAGCAGTACTTC.

The chain employs TRBV11-2 and TRBJ2-7; TRBD1 or TRBD2 may be the D gene (5 bases each). Germline lookup yields CDR1 SGHAT and CDR2 FQNNGV. The V gene lost 0 bases and the J gene lost 3 bases, with 15 bases spanning the gap. The CDR3 runs to 16 residues. The CDR3 here is CASSLDSGAASYEQYF. CDR3 sequence (DNA): TGTGCCAGCAGCTTAGACTCCGGGGCGGCCAGCTACGAGCAGTACTTC.

This clonotype was seen a handful of times. The chain joins TRBV11-2 to TRBJ2-1, with 14 bases aligning to TRBD2. V shed 4 bases and J 6 bases; nucleotides not matched to a gene: 2. Germline CDR1 SGHAT, CDR2 FQNNGV. This CDR3 has 15 amino acids. DNA of the CDR3: TGTGCCAGCAGCTACGGGACTAGCGGGAGCAATGAGCAGTTCTTC. This gives the protein CASSYGTSGSNEQFF.

This chain links TRBV7-3 with TRBJ2-5; 13 bases fit TRBD2. The J segment lost 5 bases and the V segment lost 5 bases, leaving 5 bases of the junction unmatched. Germline V gene sequence: CDR1 SGHTA, CDR2 FQGTGA. The CDR3 length is 15 residues. The CDR3 reads CASSPGLAGDETQYF. DNA for the CDR3: TGTGCCAGCAGCCCTGGACTAGCGGGAGATGAGACCCAGTACTTC.

The chain couples TRBV29-1 to TRBJ2-7; 7 nucleotides line up with TRBD1. Germline V lookup: CDR1 SQVTM, CDR2 ANQGSEA. This CDR3 has 13 residues. V trimming: 4 bases; J trimming: 0 bases; junction bases outside the gene matches: 3. As DNA, the CDR3 is TGCAGCGTTGGGGACAGTGTCTCCTACGAGCAGTACTTC. Protein: CSVGDSVSYEQYF.

This clonotype was seen a few times. This sequence joins TRBV12-3 or TRBV12-4 and TRBJ2-1; D is perhaps TRBD1 (6 bases). Deletions cut 7 bases from V and 7 bases from J, with 17 bases between. This CDR3 spans 14 amino acids. The CDR3 sequence is CASTEVRGINEQFF. CDR3 sequence (DNA): TGTGCCAGCACCGAGGTCAGGGGTATTAATGAGCAGTTCTTC.

This clonotype turned up a few times. This sequence joins TRBV4-1 and TRBJ1-4, with no clear D. Germline CDR1 MGHRA, CDR2 YSYEKL. The CDR3 extends over 19 amino acids. V was clipped by 0 bases and J by 8 bases, with 25 bases between them. CDR3 residues: CASSQDGFGLSLIWEKLFF. The CDR3 nucleotides read TGCGCCAGCAGCCAAGACGGATTCGGGTTGTCGTTGATATGGGAAAAACTGTTTTTT.

The chain employs TRBV29-1 and TRBJ2-7; D is possibly TRBD1 (7 bases). Germline loops: CDR1 SQVTM, CDR2 ANQGSEA. CDR3 size: 13 residues. V was pared by 4 bases and J by 2 bases, with 12 bases between. CDR3 region: CSVAGGIAYEQYF. The CDR3 DNA follows: TGCAGCGTTGCAGGGGGGATTGCCTACGAGCAGTACTTC.

CDR3 residues: CASSFSGAGYEQYF. The CDR3 nucleotides read TGTGCCAGCAGCTTCTCCGGGGCGGGTTACGAGCAGTACTTC. The chain is built from TRBV7-2 and TRBJ2-7, with D perhaps matching TRBD1 or TRBD2 (5 bases each). CDR3 length: 14 amino acids. V lost 3 bases and J 4 bases, leaving 13 bases between the germline ends. The germline V gene encodes CDR1 SGHTA and CDR2 FQGNSA. Full variable domain (remainder filled in from reference TRBV7-2 and TRBJ2-7): GAGVSQSPSNKVTEKGKDVELRCDPISGHTALYWYRQSLGQGLEFLIYFQGNSAPDKSGLPSDRFSAERTGGSVSTLTIQRTQQEDSAVYLCASSFSGAGYEQYFGPGTRLTVT.

This chain connects TRBV4-2 to TRBJ2-7; D possibly corresponds to TRBD1 (6 bases). Trimming took off 0 bases at V and 4 bases at J, with 13 bases between the two ends. Looked up from germline, CDR1 is LGHNA and CDR2 is YNFKEQ. The CDR3 is 15 amino acids. The CDR3 region has the DNA TGTGCCAGCAGCCAAGATCCTACAGGGAGTTACGAGCAGTACTTC. Residues: CASSQDPTGSYEQYF.

This clonotype was seen a few times. The chain is built from TRBV4-1 and TRBJ2-1; D is possibly TRBD2 (6 bases). The CDR3 totals 14 residues. Between the trimmed V and J ends, which lost 7 bases and 7 bases, there was a span of 17 bases. Germline V CDR1 and CDR2: MGHRA, YSYEKL. The CDR3 nucleotides are TGCGCCAGCAAGCGGGCAGGCGCGGGTAATGAGCAGTTCTTC. Translated: CASKRAGAGNEQFF.

The V gene is TRBV27, the J gene TRBJ1-1, with 9 bases identical to TRBD1. CDR3 size: 16 residues. The germline V gene has CDR1 MNHEY and CDR2 SMNVEV (reference sequence). After removal of 4 bases from V and 1 base from J, the junction contained 7 bases not matched to a gene. This CDR3 reads CASSSTGTGKNTEAFF. For the CDR3, the DNA is TGTGCCAGCAGTTCAACCGGGACAGGGAAGAACACTGAAGCTTTCTTT.

This clonotype has a handful of counts. The rearrangement uses TRBV6-2 or TRBV6-3 and TRBJ2-1; D call uncertain. Germline V gene lookup returns CDR1 MNHEY and CDR2 SVGEGT. There are 14 residues in the CDR3. V lost 2 bases to trimming and J lost 9 bases, with 14 bases between them. This CDR3 is CASSYVSGRREQFF. The DNA for the CDR3 is TGTGCCAGCAGTTACGTTAGTGGTCGACGTGAGCAGTTCTTC.

This clonotype was observed a handful of times. The chain links TRBV7-3 to TRBJ2-7, with 9 bases identical to TRBD2. Germline values: CDR1 SGHTA, CDR2 FQGTGA. The ends lost 5 bases at V and 2 bases at J; junction bases unmatched: 7. The CDR3 has 15 residues. CDR3 DNA: TGTGCCAGCAGCATATTAGCGGGAGAGACCTACGAGCAGTACTTC. As protein: CASSILAGETYEQYF.

V and J are TRBV27 and TRBJ1-4; D possibly corresponds to TRBD1 (6 bases). The V gene lost 3 bases and the J gene lost 8 bases, with 16 bases spanning the gap. Germline V gene lookup returns CDR1 MNHEY and CDR2 SMNVEV (reference sequence). The CDR3 sequence is 15 residues long. The CDR3 DNA reads as TGTGCCAGCAGTTTCACAGGTGGGGGGGGCGAAAAACTGTTTTTT. This gives the protein CASSFTGGGGEKLFF.

The gene calls are TRBV9 and TRBJ2-1; 8 nucleotides match TRBD1. This CDR3 has 15 amino acids. The V gene end was trimmed by 3 bases and the J gene end by 5 bases; junction bases not matched to a gene: 7. CDR1 and CDR2 from the germline V gene are SGDLS and YYNGEE. The CDR3 loop is CASSAGTGPNNEQFF. As DNA, the CDR3 is TGTGCCAGCAGCGCAGGGACAGGTCCGAACAATGAGCAGTTCTTC.

The sample holds a few counts of this clonotype. The CDR3 DNA sequence: TGTGCCAGCAGCCCCCTCGGAACAGGGCACGAAAAACTGTTTTTT. Translated: CASSPLGTGHEKLFF. The rearrangement links TRBV7-9 to TRBJ1-4; D is perhaps TRBD1 (6 bases). Germline CDR1 SEHNR, CDR2 FQNEAQ (reference sequence). The V and J ends lost 5 bases and 8 bases respectively, with 18 bases between them. CDR3 length: 15 residues.

J is TRBJ1-1 and V is TRBV19; D not resolved. Germline V gives CDR1 LNHDA, CDR2 SQIVND (reference sequence). V was trimmed by 0 bases and J by 2 bases, leaving 4 bases between them. This CDR3 is 13 amino acids long. CDR3: CASSIERNTEAFF. The CDR3 nucleotides read TGTGCCAGTAGTATAGAACGTAACACTGAAGCTTTCTTT. The variable domain in full, completed from reference TRBV19 and TRBJ1-1, reads DGGITQSPKYLFRKEGQNVTLSCEQNLNHDAMYWYRQDPGQGLRLIYYSQIVNDFQKGDIAEGYSVSREKKESFPLTVTSAQKNPTAFYLCASSIERNTEAFFGQGTRLTVV.